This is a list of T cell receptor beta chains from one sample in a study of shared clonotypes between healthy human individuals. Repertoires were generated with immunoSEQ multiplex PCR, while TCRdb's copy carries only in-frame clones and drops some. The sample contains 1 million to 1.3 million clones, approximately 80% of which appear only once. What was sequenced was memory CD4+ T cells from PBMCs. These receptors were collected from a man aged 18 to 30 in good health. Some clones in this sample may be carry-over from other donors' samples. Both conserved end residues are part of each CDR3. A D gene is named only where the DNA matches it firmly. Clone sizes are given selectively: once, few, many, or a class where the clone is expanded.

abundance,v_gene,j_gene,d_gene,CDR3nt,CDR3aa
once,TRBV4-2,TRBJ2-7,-,TGTGCCAGCAGCCAAGCAACAACCTCCTACGAGCAGTACTTC,CASSQATTSYEQYF
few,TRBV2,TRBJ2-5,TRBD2,TGTGCCAGCACTGGACTAGGCCGGGAGGCCCAGTACTTC,CASTGLGREAQYF
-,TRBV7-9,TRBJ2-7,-,TGTGCCAGCGGTATGCAGGCCCTTTCCTACGAGCAGTATTTC,CASGMQALSYEQYF
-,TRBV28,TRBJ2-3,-,TGTGCCAGCAGTTTCCCGGGAGCAGGCACAGATACGCAGTATTTT,CASSFPGAGTDTQYF
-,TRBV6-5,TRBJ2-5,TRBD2,TGTGCCAGCAGTCCCGGACTAGCGGGAGAGACCCAGTACTTC,CASSPGLAGETQYF
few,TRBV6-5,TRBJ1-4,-,TGTGCCAGCAGTTTAACTCCGGGAGTCGAAAAACTGTTTTTT,CASSLTPGVEKLFF
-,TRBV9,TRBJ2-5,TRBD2,TGTGCCAGCAGCGTAGAAGCTACTAGCGGGAGTTGGGAGACCCAGTACTTC,CASSVEATSGSWETQYF
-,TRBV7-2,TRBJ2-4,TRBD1,TGTGCCAGCAGCTTCCCGGGGACAGGGAACATTCAGTACTTC,CASSFPGTGNIQYF
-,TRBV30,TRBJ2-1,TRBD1,TGTGCCTGGAGTAGGGGGCGGTCCTACAATGAGCAGTTCTTC,CAWSRGRSYNEQFF
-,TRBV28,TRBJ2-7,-,TGTGCCAGCAGTTTTAAACTGGCGGACCCTAGCTACGAGCAGTACTTC,CASSFKLADPSYEQYF
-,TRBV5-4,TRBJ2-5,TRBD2,TGTGCCAGCAGCTTGGGACTAGCGGACCAAGAGACCCAGTACTTC,CASSLGLADQETQYF
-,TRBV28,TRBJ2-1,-,TGTGCCAGCAGTTACTCCGCAGGTTCCTACAATGAGCAGTTCTTC,CASSYSAGSYNEQFF
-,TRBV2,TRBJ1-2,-,TGTGCCAGCAGTGAAGAAGAATATGGCTACACCTTC,CASSEEEYGYTF
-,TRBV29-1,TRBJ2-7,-,TGCAGCGTTGTTATGGTCCAGGATAAGCAGTACTTC,CSVVMVQDKQYF
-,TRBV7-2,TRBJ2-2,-,TGTGCCAGCAGCCCCTCCGTGGTAGCGCGCACCGGGGAGCTGTTTTTT,CASSPSVVARTGELFF
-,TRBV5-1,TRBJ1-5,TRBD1,TGCGCCAGCAGCCGGACAGGTAGCAATCAGCCCCAGCATTTT,CASSRTGSNQPQHF
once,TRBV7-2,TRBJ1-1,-,TGTGCCAGCAGCCGTACGTACTCTAACACTGAAGCTTTCTTT,CASSRTYSNTEAFF
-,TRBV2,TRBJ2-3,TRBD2,TGTGCCAGCAGCCCGGGACTAGGTGTTACGCAGTATTTT,CASSPGLGVTQYF
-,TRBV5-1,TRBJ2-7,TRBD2,TGCGCCAGCAGCCGAGGGACTAGCGGATACTCCTACGAGCAGTACTTC,CASSRGTSGYSYEQYF
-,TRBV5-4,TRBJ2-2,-,TGTGCCAGCAGCTCTCAGGGTACCGGGGAGCTGTTTTTT,CASSSQGTGELFF
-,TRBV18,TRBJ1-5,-,TGTGCCAGCTCACCGGACAGCGGTAATCAGCCCCAGCATTTT,CASSPDSGNQPQHF
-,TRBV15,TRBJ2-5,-,TGTGCCACCAGCAGAGGGTGGGAGACCCAGTACTTC,CATSRGWETQYF
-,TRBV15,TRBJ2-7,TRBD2,TGTGCCACCAGCAGAGGGACTAGCCGGAGCTCCTACGAGCAGTACTTC,CATSRGTSRSSYEQYF
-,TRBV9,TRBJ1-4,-,TGTGCCAGCAGCGTAGCGGGGGGCGGGGAAAAACTGTTTTTT,CASSVAGGGEKLFF
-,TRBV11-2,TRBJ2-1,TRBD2,TGTGCCAGCAGCTTAGCAACTAGCGGGATACCCTACAATGAGCAGTTCTTC,CASSLATSGIPYNEQFF
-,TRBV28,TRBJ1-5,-,TGTGCCAGCAGCCCTCGGGCAGTCCCCAATCAGCCCCAGCATTTT,CASSPRAVPNQPQHF
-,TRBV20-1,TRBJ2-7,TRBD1,TGCAGTGTGGGGGACAGCAGGGAGCAGTACTTC,CSVGDSREQYF
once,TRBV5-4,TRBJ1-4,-,TGTGCCAGCAGCCGATCATGGGGAACTAATGAAAAACTGTTTTTT,CASSRSWGTNEKLFF
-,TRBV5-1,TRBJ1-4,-,TGCGCCAGCAGCTTCCGGGTAATCGGAACTAATGAAAAACTGTTTTTT,CASSFRVIGTNEKLFF
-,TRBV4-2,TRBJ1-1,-,TGTGCCAGCAGCCCACAAGGACTTCGGACTGAAGCTTTCTTT,CASSPQGLRTEAFF
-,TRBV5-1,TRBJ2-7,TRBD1,TGCGCCAGCAGCCTACGACAGGGTACCTACGAGCAGTACTTC,CASSLRQGTYEQYF
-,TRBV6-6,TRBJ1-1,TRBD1,TGTGCCAGCAGCCCACGAGGACAGGGTGGCACTGAAGCTTTCTTT,CASSPRGQGGTEAFF
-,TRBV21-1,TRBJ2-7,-,TGTGCCAGCAGCGACCTACCATGGGAATGGGAGCAGTACTTC,CASSDLPWEWEQYF
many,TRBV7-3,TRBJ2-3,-,TGTGCCAGCAGCGCGTCTGGGGGCACAGATACGCAGTATTTT,CASSASGGTDTQYF
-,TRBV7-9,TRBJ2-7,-,TGTGCCAGCAGCGCGGGTTCCTACGAGCAGTACTTC,CASSAGSYEQYF
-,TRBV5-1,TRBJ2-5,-,TGCGCCAGCAGCTTGGGGGCATCGACCGAAGAGACCCAGTACTTC,CASSLGASTEETQYF
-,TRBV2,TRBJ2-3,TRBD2,TGTGCAGGGGCCGGGAGGACAGATACGCAGTATTTT,CAGAGRTDTQYF
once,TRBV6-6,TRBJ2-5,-,TGTGCCAGCAGTCCTCTCCGGACAGAGGAAGAGACCCAGTACTTC,CASSPLRTEEETQYF
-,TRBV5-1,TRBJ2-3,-,TGCGCCAGCAGCCTGGACCTCGGCACAGATACGCAGTATTTT,CASSLDLGTDTQYF
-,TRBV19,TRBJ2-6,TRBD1,TGTGCCAGTTGGGACAGCCGCTCTGGGGCCAACGTCCTGACTTTC,CASWDSRSGANVLTF
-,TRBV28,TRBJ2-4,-,TGTGCCAGCACGGCCGGACAGCCGAACATTCAGTACTTC,CASTAGQPNIQYF
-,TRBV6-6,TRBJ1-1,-,TGTGCCAGCAGAGCTCAATACAGGAACACTGAAGCTTTCTTT,CASRAQYRNTEAFF
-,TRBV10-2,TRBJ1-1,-,TGCGCCAGCAGTGGGACAGCCAACACTGAAGCTTTCTTT,CASSGTANTEAFF
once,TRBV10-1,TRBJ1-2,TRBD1,TGCGCCAGCAGGGGACAGGGGACGGCTGGCTACACCTTC,CASRGQGTAGYTF
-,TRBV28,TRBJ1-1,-,TGTGCCAGCAGCCTTCGATCCGGGACGGGCACTGAAGCTTTCTTT,CASSLRSGTGTEAFF
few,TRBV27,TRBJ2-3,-,TGTGCCAGCAGTTTTCGGACGCCACGCACAGATACGCAGTATTTT,CASSFRTPRTDTQYF
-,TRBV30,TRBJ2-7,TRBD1,TGTGCCTGGAGTGTAGGGACAGGGGGGGGCGAGCAGTACTTC,CAWSVGTGGGEQYF
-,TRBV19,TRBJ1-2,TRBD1,TGTGCCAGTAGAAACCCTGACAGGGTCAACTATGGCTACACCTTC,CASRNPDRVNYGYTF
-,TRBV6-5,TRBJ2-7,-,TGTGCCAGCCGGACAACAGATAACTACGAGCAGTACTTC,CASRTTDNYEQYF